These 18 T cell receptor beta chains were all obtained from the same sample, sequenced in a study of blood T cells in healthy people across ages. A sample-barcoded 5' primer and a J-beta primer mix were used in a second PCR of roughly 7 to 12 cycles. TCRdb passed the 5' RACE reads through MiXCR, listing each CDR3 protein once. The sample shows some 1.5 million distinct CDR3 sequences, approximately 30% of them seen only once. The sequencing input was blood. The source of these receptors is a woman in her thirties in good health.

Comments on this clonotype: Given a much more abundant clone one base away, this may be a read error. V usage is TRBV2 and J usage is TRBJ2-5; D call uncertain. The CDR3 has 13 amino acids. Germline values: CDR1 SNHLY, CDR2 FYNNEI. V lost 1 base, J lost 4 bases, and 7 bases lay in between. The DNA of the CDR3 is TGTGCCAGCAGTGAAGACTACCGAGAGACCCAGTACTTC. Residues: CASSEDYRETQYF.

The V and J genes are TRBV24-1 and TRBJ2-1; 9 positions agree with TRBD2. After removal of 5 bases from V and 8 bases from J, the junction contained 3 bases not matched to a gene. Germline V gives CDR1 KGHDR, CDR2 SFDVKD. This CDR3 has 13 residues. The CDR3 protein is CATSAAGGYEQFF. The CDR3 DNA reads as TGTGCCACCAGTGCCGCGGGAGGGTATGAGCAGTTCTTC.

The genes are TRBV28 and TRBJ2-2, with 9 nucleotides matching TRBD1. With V trimmed by 5 bases and J by 6 bases, 1 base remained unmatched. Germline CDR1 MDHEN, CDR2 SYDVKM. The length of the CDR3 is 13 residues. The chain's CDR3 is CASSTGGAGELFF. The CDR3 DNA reads TGTGCCAGCAGTACAGGGGGCGCCGGGGAGCTGTTTTTT.

Concerning this clonotype: This may be a read error: a much more frequent sequence differs by one nucleotide. V usage is TRBV7-2 and J usage is TRBJ2-6, with D tentatively TRBD2 (6 bases). Germline CDR1 SGHTA, CDR2 FQGNSA. The CDR3 is 16 amino acids. CDR3 sequence: CASSPSVSSGANVRTF. CDR3 nucleotide sequence: TGTGCCAGCAGCCCTAGCGTTAGCTCTGGGGCCAACGTCCGGACTTTC.

This rearrangement joins TRBV27 to TRBJ2-5; unclear D gene. The V gene's germline CDR1 is MNHEY and CDR2 SMNVEV (reference sequence). The V end was cut by 7 bases, the J end by 11 bases, with 20 bases between. CDR3 size: 13 residues. CDR3 sequence reads: CASNTYRGGEQYF. For the CDR3, the DNA is TGTGCCAGCAACACATACCGCGGTGGTGAGCAGTACTTC.

Ten or more counts support this clonotype. The gene calls are TRBV20-1 and TRBJ2-7; no definite D call. The V gene's germline CDR1 is DFQATT and CDR2 SNEGSKA (reference sequence). The CDR3 runs 14 residues. Trimming shortened V by 4 bases and J by 5 bases, and 18 bases separated the two germline ends. CDR3 protein: CSATNPLRYDEQYF. CDR3 nucleotides: TGCAGTGCTACCAACCCACTCCGCTACGACGAGCAGTACTTC.

This clonotype has ten or more counts. The chain joins TRBV6-5 to TRBJ1-2, with TRBD1 matching over 7 bases. Germline assignment: CDR1 MNHEY and CDR2 SVGAGI. CDR3 length: 12 residues. Trimming removed 6 bases from V and 4 bases from J; junction bases left unmatched: 2. CDR3 DNA: TGTGCCAGCAGGACAGGGAGCTATGGCTACACCTTC. It codes for CASRTGSYGYTF.

This chain connects TRBV6-2 or TRBV6-3 to TRBJ1-1; D is undetermined. The ends were cut back, 1 base at V and 8 bases at J, with 8 bases in the middle. Germline V CDR1 and CDR2: MNHEY, SVGEGT. The CDR3 runs 12 residues. In DNA form, the CDR3 reads TGTGCCAGCAGTTACTACGGATACGAAGCTTTCTTT. The encoded protein is CASSYYGYEAFF.

This clonotype was observed a few times. V usage is TRBV3-1 and J usage is TRBJ1-6, with D perhaps TRBD1 (5 bases). The CDR3 has 13 amino acids. Looked up from germline, CDR1 is LGHDT and CDR2 is YNNKEL (reference sequence). The germline V and J ends were trimmed by 10 bases and 9 bases, with 16 bases remaining between them. CDR3 coding DNA: TGTGCCACTGGACAAATGGGGATTTCACCCCTCCACTTT. The encoded protein is CATGQMGISPLHF.

As regards this clonotype: One end of the junction does not line up with germline, which may come from a read error. V usage is TRBV4-1 and J usage is TRBJ2-3; 7 nucleotides agree with TRBD2. This CDR3 comprises 17 residues. The germline V gene has CDR1 MGHRA and CDR2 YSYEKL. CDR3 sequence (DNA): TGCGCCAGCAGCCAAGACGTACCGGGAGGAAGCACGGATACGCAGTATTTT. Protein: CASSQDVPGGSTDTQYF.

The chain combines TRBV15 with TRBJ2-7, with 10 bases matching TRBD1. TRBJ2-5 explains the end of the DNA better; the J call may be wrong. CDR1 is LNHNV, CDR2 YYDKDF, per germline (reference sequence). This CDR3 is 15 amino acids long. The CDR3, as DNA: TGTGCCACCAGCAGACAGACAGGGGGCGAGGAGACCCAGTACTTC. This encodes CATSRQTGGEETQYF.

The V gene is TRBV7-2, the J gene TRBJ2-1; 10 bases fit TRBD2. Trimming at V came to 1 base and at J to 8 bases, leaving 5 bases not matched to a gene. Germline-derived CDR1 and CDR2 are SGHTA and FQGNSA. This CDR3 has 15 amino acids. The DNA for the CDR3 is TGTGCCAGCAGCTTAGACCTAGCGGGAGTATATGAGCAGTTCTTC. This sequence encodes CASSLDLAGVYEQFF.

This clonotype was seen a few times. The rearrangement uses TRBV20-1 and TRBJ1-4; D ambiguous. The V gene's germline CDR1 is DFQATT and CDR2 SNEGSKA (reference sequence). This CDR3 region has 14 residues. Between the trimmed V and J ends, which lost 0 bases and 1 base, there was a span of 6 bases. The CDR3 loop reads CSARESGTNEKLFF. DNA for the CDR3: TGCAGTGCTAGAGAGTCAGGAACTAATGAAAAACTGTTTTTT.

This chain joins TRBV5-1 and TRBJ1-6, with 8 bases aligning to TRBD1. The length of the CDR3 is 16 residues. CDR1 and CDR2 from the germline V gene are SGHRS and YFSETQ. V lost 10 bases, J lost 4 bases, and 13 bases stayed unmatched. CDR3 protein: CAGTYDRGQYNSPLHF. CDR3 nucleotide sequence: TGCGCCGGCACCTACGACAGGGGACAATATAATTCACCCCTCCACTTT.

The rearrangement uses TRBV4-1 and TRBJ2-3, with 11 bases aligning to TRBD2. Germline V gene data show CDR1 as MGHRA and CDR2 as YSYEKL. Losses at the gene ends were 1 base for V and 10 bases for J; bases not matched to a gene: 4. This CDR3 region has 14 residues. Here the CDR3 DNA reads TGCGCCAGCAGCCAAGCTGGGACTAGCGGCCCGCAGTATTTT. As protein: CASSQAGTSGPQYF.

V and J are TRBV19 and TRBJ1-5, with D possibly TRBD1 on 6 matching bases. Deletions cut 5 bases from V and 10 bases from J, with 15 bases between. Germline CDR1 reads LNHDA; CDR2 reads SQIVND (reference sequence). This CDR3 comprises 13 residues. The CDR3 DNA reads as TGTGCCAGTAGTTTAGGACAGACCCAACCCCAGCATTTT. Translated: CASSLGQTQPQHF.

This clonotype showed up just a few times. The rearrangement links TRBV7-2 to TRBJ1-1; D remains ambiguous. Germline loops: CDR1 SGHTA, CDR2 FQGNSA. The CDR3 extends over 14 amino acids. Trimming shortened V by 8 bases and J by 1 base, and 14 bases separated the two germline ends. The CDR3 loop reads CASFPGGWNTEAFF. The CDR3 DNA sequence: TGTGCCAGCTTTCCGGGTGGGTGGAACACTGAAGCTTTCTTT.

This clonotype was observed many times. This chain joins TRBV9 and TRBJ2-3, with TRBD2 matching over 8 bases. The length of the CDR3 is 16 residues. Trimming cost V 0 bases and J 5 bases; bases outside gene matches: 8. Germline-derived CDR1 and CDR2 are SGDLS and YYNGEE. The CDR3 sequence is CASSVESGRRVDTQYF. CDR3 in DNA: TGTGCCAGCAGCGTAGAAAGCGGGAGACGAGTAGATACGCAGTATTTT. Based on the CDR3 plus reference TRBV9 and TRBJ2-3, the full variable domain is DSGVTQTPKHLITATGQRVTLRCSPRSGDLSVYWYQQSLDQGLQFLIQYYNGEERAKGNILERFSAQQFPDLHSELNLSSLELGDSALYFCASSVESGRRVDTQYFGPGTRLTVL.